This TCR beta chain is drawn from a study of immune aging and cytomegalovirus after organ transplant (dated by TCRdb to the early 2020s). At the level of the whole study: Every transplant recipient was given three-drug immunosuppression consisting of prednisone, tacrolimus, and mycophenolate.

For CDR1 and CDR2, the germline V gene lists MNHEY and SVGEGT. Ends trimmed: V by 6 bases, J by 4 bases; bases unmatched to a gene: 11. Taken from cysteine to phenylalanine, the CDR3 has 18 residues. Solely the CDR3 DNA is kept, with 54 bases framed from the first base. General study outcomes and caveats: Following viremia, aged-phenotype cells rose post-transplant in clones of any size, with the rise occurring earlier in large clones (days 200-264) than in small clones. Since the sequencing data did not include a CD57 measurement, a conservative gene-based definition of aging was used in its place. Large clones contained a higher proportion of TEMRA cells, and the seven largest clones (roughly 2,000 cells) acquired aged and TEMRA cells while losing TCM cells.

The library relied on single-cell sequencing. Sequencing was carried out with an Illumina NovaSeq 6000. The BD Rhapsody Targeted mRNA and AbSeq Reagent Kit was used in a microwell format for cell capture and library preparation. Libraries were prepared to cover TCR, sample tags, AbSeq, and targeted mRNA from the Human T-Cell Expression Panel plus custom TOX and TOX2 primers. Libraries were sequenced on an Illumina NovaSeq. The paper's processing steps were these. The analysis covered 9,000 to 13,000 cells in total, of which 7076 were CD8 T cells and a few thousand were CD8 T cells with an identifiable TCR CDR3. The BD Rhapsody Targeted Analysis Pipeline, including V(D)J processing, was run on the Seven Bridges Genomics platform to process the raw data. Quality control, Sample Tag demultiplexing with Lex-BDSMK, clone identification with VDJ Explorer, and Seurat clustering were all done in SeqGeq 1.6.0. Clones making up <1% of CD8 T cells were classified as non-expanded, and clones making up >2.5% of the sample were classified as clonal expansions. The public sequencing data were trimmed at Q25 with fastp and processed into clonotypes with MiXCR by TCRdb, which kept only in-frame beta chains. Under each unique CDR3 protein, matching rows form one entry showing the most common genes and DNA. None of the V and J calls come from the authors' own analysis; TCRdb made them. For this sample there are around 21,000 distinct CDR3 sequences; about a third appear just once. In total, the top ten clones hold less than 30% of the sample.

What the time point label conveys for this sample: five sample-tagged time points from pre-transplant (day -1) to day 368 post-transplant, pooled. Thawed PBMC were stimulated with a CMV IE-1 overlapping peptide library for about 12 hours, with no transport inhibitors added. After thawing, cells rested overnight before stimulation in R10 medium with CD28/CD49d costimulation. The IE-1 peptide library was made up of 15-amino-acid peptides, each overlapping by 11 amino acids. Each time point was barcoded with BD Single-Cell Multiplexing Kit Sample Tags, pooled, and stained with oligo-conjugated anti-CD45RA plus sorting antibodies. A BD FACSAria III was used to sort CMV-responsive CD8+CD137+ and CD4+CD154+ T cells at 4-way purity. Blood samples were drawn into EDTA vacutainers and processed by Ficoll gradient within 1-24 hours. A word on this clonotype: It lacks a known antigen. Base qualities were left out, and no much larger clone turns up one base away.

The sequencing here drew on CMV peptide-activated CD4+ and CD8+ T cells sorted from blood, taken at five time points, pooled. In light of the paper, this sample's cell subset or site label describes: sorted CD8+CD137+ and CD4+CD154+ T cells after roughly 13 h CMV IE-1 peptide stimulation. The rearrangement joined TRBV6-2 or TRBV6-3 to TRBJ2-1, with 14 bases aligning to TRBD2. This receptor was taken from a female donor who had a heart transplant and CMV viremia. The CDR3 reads CASSSTGTSGRSYNEQFF. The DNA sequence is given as TGTGCCAGCAGCTCCACCGGGACTAGCGGGAGAAGTTACAATGAGCAGTTCTTC.